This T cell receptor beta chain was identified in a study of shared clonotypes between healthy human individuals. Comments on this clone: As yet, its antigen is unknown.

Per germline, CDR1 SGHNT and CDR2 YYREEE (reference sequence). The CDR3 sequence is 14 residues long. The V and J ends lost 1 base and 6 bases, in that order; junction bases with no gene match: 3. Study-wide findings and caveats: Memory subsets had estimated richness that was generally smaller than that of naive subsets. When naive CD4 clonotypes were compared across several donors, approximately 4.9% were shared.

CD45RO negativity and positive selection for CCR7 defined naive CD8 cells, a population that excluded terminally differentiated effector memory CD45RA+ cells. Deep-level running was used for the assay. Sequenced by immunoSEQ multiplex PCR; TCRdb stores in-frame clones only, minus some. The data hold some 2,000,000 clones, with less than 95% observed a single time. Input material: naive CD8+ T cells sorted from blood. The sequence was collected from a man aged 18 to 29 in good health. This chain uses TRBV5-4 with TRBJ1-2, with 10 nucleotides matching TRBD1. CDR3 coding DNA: TGTGCCAGCAGCTTGTGGGGACAGGGGAATGGCTACACCTTC. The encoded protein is CASSLWGQGNGYTF.